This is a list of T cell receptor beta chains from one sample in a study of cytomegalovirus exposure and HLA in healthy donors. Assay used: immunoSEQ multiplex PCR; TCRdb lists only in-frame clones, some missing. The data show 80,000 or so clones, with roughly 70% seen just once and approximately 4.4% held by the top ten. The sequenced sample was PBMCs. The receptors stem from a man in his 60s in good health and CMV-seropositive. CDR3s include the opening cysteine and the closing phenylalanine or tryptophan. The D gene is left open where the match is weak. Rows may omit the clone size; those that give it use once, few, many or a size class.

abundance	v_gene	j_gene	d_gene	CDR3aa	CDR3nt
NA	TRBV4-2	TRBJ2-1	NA	CASSQPQGDNEQFF	TGTGCCAGCAGCCAACCCCAAGGGGACAATGAGCAGTTCTTC
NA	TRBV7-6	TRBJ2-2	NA	CASSSGVPGELFF	TGTGCCAGCAGCTCGGGGGTCCCGGGGGAGCTGTTTTTT
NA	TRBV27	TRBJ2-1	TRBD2	CASSSGSSYNEQFF	TGTGCCAGCAGTAGCGGGAGCTCCTACAATGAGCAGTTCTTC
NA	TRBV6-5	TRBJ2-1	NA	CASSYGLYNEQFF	TGTGCCAGCAGTTACGGGCTTTACAATGAGCAGTTCTTC
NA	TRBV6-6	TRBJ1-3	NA	CASSPPAPRGNTIYF	TGTGCCAGCAGCCCGCCGGCACCGAGGGGAAACACCATATATTTT
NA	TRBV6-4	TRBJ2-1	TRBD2	CASSSSGSGYNEQFF	TGTGCCAGCAGTTCTAGCGGGAGTGGATACAATGAGCAGTTCTTC
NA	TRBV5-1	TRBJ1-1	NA	CASSQPNLSAEAFF	TGCGCCAGCAGCCAGCCCAACCTGAGCGCTGAAGCTTTCTTT
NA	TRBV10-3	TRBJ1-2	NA	CAISERVFYGYTF	TGTGCCATCAGTGAGCGTGTTTTCTATGGCTACACCTTC
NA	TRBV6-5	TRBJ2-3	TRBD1	CASRLGTGPTQYF	TGTGCCAGCAGACTCGGGACAGGGCCTACGCAGTATTTT
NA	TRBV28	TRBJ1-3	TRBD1	CASSVAGQGGNTIYF	TGTGCCAGCAGTGTAGCAGGACAGGGTGGAAACACCATATATTTT
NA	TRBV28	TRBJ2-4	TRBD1	CASSLRQGSPYF	TGTGCCAGCAGTTTAAGACAGGGGAGTCCGTACTTC
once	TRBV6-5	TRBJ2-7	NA	CASSYSPQLGEQYF	TGTGCCAGCAGTTACTCCCCACAGCTCGGAGAGCAGTACTTC
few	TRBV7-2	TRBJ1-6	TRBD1	CASSLGRQGARNSPLHF	TGTGCCAGCAGCCTTGGACGACAGGGGGCAAGAAATTCACCCCTCCACTTT
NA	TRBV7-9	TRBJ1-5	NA	CASSLKSVSNQPQHF	TGTGCCAGCAGCCTCAAGTCGGTCAGCAATCAGCCCCAGCATTTT
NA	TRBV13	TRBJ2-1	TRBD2	CASSSPGLAFNEQFF	TGTGCCAGCAGCTCACCGGGACTAGCATTTAATGAGCAGTTCTTC
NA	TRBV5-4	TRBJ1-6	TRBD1	CASSQDLGTGKTSPLHF	TGTGCCAGCAGCCAAGACCTGGGGACAGGAAAAACTTCACCCCTCCACTTT
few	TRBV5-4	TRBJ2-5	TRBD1	CASSSRGQQRSRETQYF	TGTGCCAGCAGCTCCCGGGGACAGCAAAGGAGTAGGGAGACCCAGTACTTC
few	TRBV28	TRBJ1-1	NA	CASTRGLPEAFF	TGTGCCAGCACCAGGGGTTTGCCTGAAGCTTTCTTT
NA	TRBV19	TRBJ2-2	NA	CASSAPGGVRHGELFF	TGTGCCAGTAGTGCCCCCGGGGGAGTTCGGCACGGGGAGCTGTTTTTT
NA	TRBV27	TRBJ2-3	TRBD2	CASSSLLAGGDTQYF	TGTGCCAGCAGCTCTTTACTAGCGGGAGGAGATACGCAGTATTTT
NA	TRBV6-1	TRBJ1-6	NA	CASSAEDRLFPLHF	TGTGCCAGCAGTGCCGAGGACAGACTCTTTCCCCTCCACTTT
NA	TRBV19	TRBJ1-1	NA	CASSIRGFNTEAFF	TGTGCCAGTAGTATACGAGGTTTCAACACTGAAGCTTTCTTT
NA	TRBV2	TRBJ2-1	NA	CASRSADASYNEQFF	TGTGCCAGCAGGTCAGCGGACGCCTCCTACAATGAGCAGTTCTTC
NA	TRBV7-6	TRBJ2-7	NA	CASSPTPEGYEQYF	TGTGCCAGCAGCCCCACCCCGGAGGGATACGAGCAGTACTTC
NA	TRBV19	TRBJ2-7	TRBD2	CASSIRLAGGSYEQYF	TGTGCCAGTAGTATCCGACTAGCGGGGGGGTCCTACGAGCAGTACTTC
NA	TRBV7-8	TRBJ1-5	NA	CASSLQGLNQPQHF	TGTGCCAGCAGCTTGCAGGGGCTCAATCAGCCCCAGCATTTT
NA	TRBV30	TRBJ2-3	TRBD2	CAWSRSSGGTDTQYF	TGTGCCTGGAGTCGATCTAGCGGGGGAACAGATACGCAGTATTTT
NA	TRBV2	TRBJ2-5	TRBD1	CASRDRGRYQETQYF	TGTGCCAGCAGGGACAGGGGGAGGTACCAAGAGACCCAGTACTTC
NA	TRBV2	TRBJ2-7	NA	CASRLIIGVGSYEQYF	TGTGCCAGCAGGTTGATTATAGGGGTGGGCTCCTACGAGCAGTACTTC
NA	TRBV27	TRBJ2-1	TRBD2	CASRMGLAVYNEQFF	TGTGCCAGCAGAATGGGACTAGCGGTTTACAATGAGCAGTTCTTC
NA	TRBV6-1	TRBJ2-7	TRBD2	CASSDLERGGPEQYF	TGTGCCAGCAGTGACTTAGAGCGGGGGGGACCCGAGCAGTACTTC
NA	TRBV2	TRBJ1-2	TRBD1	CASSEGTGGNYGYTF	TGTGCCAGCAGTGAAGGGACAGGGGGGAACTATGGCTACACCTTC
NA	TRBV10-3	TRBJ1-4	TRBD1	CAIRTGGAEKLFF	TGTGCCATAAGGACAGGGGGCGCGGAAAAACTGTTTTTT
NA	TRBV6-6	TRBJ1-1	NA	CASSYSTGGAKTEAFF	TGTGCCAGCAGTTACTCGACGGGGGGAGCCAAAACTGAAGCTTTCTTT
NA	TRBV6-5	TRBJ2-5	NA	CASSYLPAGGEETQYF	TGTGCCAGCAGTTACCTCCCGGCGGGTGGGGAGGAGACCCAGTACTTC
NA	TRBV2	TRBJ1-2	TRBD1	CAIQGQNYGYTF	TGTGCCATCCAGGGACAGAACTATGGCTACACCTTC
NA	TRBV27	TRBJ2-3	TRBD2	CASSLWGTSGSGTDTQYF	TGTGCCAGCAGCCTATGGGGGACTAGCGGGAGTGGCACAGATACGCAGTATTTT
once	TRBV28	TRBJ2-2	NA	CASSRELYTGELFF	TGTGCCAGCAGTCGGGAACTTTACACCGGGGAGCTGTTTTTT
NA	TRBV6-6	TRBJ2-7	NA	CASSLRGQIHEQYF	TGTGCCAGCAGTCTCAGAGGGCAAATCCACGAGCAGTACTTC
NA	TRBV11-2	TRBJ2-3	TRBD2	CASSPGGFTQYF	TGTGCCAGCAGCCCGGGGGGGTTTACGCAGTATTTT
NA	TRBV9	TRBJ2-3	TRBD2	CASSVGASGNTDTQYF	TGTGCCAGCAGCGTAGGGGCTAGCGGTAACACAGATACGCAGTATTTT
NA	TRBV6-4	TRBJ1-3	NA	CARITGNDSGNTIYF	TGTGCCAGGATTACAGGGAACGACTCTGGAAACACCATATATTTT
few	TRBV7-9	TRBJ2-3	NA	CASSPDTFTDTQYF	TGTGCCAGCAGCCCGGACACCTTCACAGATACGCAGTATTTT
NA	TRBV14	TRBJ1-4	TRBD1	CASSYLSGTVREKLFF	TGTGCCAGCAGTTATCTCTCCGGGACAGTGAGAGAAAAACTGTTTTTT
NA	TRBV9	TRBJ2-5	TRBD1	CASSVPRQGISETQYF	TGTGCCAGCAGCGTACCCCGACAGGGGATCTCGGAGACCCAGTACTTC
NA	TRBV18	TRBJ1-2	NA	CASSAGRINYGYTF	TGTGCCAGCTCGGCCGGGAGAATAAACTATGGCTACACCTTC
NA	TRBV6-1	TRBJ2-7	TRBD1	CASIGGTGSYEQYF	TGTGCCAGCATCGGTGGGACAGGGAGTTACGAGCAGTACTTC
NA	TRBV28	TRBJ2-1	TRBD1	CASSTYRDRGMWNEQFF	TGTGCCAGCAGTACCTATCGGGACAGGGGAATGTGGAATGAGCAGTTCTTC
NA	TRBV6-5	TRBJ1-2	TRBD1	CAASQGLLYGYTF	TGTGCCGCTTCACAGGGGCTTCTCTATGGCTACACCTTC
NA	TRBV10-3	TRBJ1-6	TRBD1	CAISEVPTGGQTPLHF	TGTGCCATCAGTGAGGTTCCAACAGGGGGTCAAACACCCCTCCACTTT
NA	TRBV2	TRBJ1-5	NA	CASGKGGTQPQHF	TGTGCCAGCGGGAAGGGGGGGACCCAGCCCCAGCATTTT
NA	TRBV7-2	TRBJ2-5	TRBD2	CASSGRERGGRETQYF	TGTGCCAGCAGCGGCCGGGAGCGGGGGGGCCGAGAGACCCAGTACTTC
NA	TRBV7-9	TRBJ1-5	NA	CASSLAKGGSNQPQHF	TGTGCCAGCAGCTTAGCCAAAGGGGGTAGCAATCAGCCCCAGCATTTT
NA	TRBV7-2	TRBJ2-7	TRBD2	CASSFSMLAGGQKQYF	TGTGCCAGCAGCTTTTCGATGCTAGCGGGGGGTCAGAAGCAGTACTTC
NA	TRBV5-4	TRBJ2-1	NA	CASRPDPWRDNEQFF	TGTGCCAGCAGGCCGGATCCCTGGAGGGACAATGAGCAGTTCTTC
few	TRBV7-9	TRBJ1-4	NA	CASSLGARGEKLFF	TGTGCCAGCAGCTTGGGGGCCCGGGGTGAAAAACTGTTTTTT
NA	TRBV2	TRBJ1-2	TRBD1	CASSEMGQGLYGYTF	TGTGCCAGCAGTGAAATGGGACAGGGGCTCTATGGCTACACCTTC
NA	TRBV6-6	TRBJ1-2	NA	CASGGRQQIVF	TGTGCCAGCGGGGGGAGACAGCAAATTGTCTTC
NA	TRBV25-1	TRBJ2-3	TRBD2	CASSVGTSRTGTQYF	TGTGCCAGCAGTGTAGGGACTAGCAGGACAGGTACGCAGTATTTT
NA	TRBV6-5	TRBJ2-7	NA	CASSYSRVHEQYF	TGTGCCAGCAGTTACTCGAGAGTGCACGAGCAGTACTTC